This T cell receptor (beta chain) is drawn from a study of blood T cell repertoires in COVID-19. CDR3 length equals 13 residues. V dropped 0 bases and J dropped 3 bases, with 5 bases sitting between them. CDR1 is SGHDT, CDR2 YYEEEE, per germline. Method: immunoSEQ multiplex PCR; TCRdb's copy keeps in-frame clones and lacks some. The table records 200,000 to 250,000 clones, 85% to 90% of them present only once. V and J are TRBV5-6 and TRBJ2-3, with no clear D. Sequencing was carried out using PBMCs or T cells enriched from blood (not recorded which). The TCR was taken from a woman aged 45 to 65 in a cohort exposed to, infected with or recovered from COVID-19 (not recorded which). The CDR3 loop is CASSLGRTDTQYF. CDR3 DNA: TGTGCCAGCAGCTTGGGGAGAACAGATACGCAGTATTTT.